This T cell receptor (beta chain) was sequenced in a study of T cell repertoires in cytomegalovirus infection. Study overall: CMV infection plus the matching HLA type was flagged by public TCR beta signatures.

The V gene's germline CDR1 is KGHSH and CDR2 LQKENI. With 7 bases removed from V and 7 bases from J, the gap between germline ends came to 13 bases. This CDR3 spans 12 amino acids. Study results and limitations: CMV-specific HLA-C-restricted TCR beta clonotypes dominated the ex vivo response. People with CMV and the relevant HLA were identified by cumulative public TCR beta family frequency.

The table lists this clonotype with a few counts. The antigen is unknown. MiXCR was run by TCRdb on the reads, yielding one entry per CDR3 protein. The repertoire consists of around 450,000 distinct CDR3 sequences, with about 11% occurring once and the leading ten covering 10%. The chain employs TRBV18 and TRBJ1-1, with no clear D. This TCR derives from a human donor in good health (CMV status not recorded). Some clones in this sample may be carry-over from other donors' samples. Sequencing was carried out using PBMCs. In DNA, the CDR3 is TGTGCCAGCTTGAATGGACGGTTTGAAGCTTTCTTT. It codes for CASLNGRFEAFF.